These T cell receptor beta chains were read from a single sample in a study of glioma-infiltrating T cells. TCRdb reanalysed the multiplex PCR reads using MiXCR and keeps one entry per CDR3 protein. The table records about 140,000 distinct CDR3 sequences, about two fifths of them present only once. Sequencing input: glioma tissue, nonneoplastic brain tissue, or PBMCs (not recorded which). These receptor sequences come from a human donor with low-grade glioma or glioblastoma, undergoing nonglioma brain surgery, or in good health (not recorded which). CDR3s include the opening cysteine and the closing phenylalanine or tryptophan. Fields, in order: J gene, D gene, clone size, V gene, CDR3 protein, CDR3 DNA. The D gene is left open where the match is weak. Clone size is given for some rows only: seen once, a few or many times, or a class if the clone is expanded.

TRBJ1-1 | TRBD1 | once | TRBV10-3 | CAISGRTGGPNTEAFF | TGTGCCATCAGTGGTAGGACAGGGGGACCGAACACTGAAGCTTTCTTT
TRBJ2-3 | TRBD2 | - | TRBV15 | CATSREVGGSDTQYF | TGTGCCACCAGCAGAGAGGTGGGGGGGTCAGATACGCAGTATTTT
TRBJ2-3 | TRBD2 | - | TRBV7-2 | CASSLAMGGTGSTDTQYF | TGTGCCAGCAGCTTAGCGATGGGGGGGACGGGGAGCACAGATACGCAGTATTTT
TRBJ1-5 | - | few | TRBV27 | CASSLSDSSQPQHF | TGTGCCAGCAGTCTCTCCGACAGTTCCCAGCCCCAGCATTTT
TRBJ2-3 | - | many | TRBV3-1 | CASSPPRGTDTQYF | TGTGCCAGCAGCCCCCCTCGGGGCACAGATACGCAGTATTTT
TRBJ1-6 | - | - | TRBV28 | CASSQQGGNSPLHF | TGTGCCAGCAGCCAACAGGGAGGCAATTCACCCCTCCACTTT
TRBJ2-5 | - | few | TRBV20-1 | CSAGIGGLQETQYF | TGCAGTGCCGGGATCGGGGGGCTCCAAGAGACCCAGTACTTC
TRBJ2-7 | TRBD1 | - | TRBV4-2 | CASSQVWTGPYEQYF | TGTGCCAGCAGCCAAGTTTGGACAGGACCCTACGAGCAGTACTTC
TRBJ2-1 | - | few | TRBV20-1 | CSARRGYNEQFF | TGCAGTGCTAGAAGGGGATACAATGAGCAGTTCTTC
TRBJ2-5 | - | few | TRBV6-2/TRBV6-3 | CASSYSHSLQSEETQYF | TGTGCCAGCAGTTACTCCCACAGCCTGCAATCCGAAGAGACCCAGTACTTC
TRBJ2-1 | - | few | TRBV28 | CASMKDRSFNEQFF | TGTGCCAGCATGAAGGACAGAAGCTTCAATGAGCAGTTCTTC
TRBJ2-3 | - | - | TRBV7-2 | CASSVTGTDTQYF | TGTGCCAGCAGCGTGACAGGCACAGATACGCAGTATTTT
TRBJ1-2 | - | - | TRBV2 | CASSELLGPGYTF | TGTGCCAGCAGTGAACTGCTCGGGCCGGGCTACACCTTC
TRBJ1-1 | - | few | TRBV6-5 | CASSYSNEGSEAFF | TGTGCCAGCAGTTACTCGAATGAGGGGAGTGAAGCTTTCTTT
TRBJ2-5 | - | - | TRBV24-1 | CATSDRGFGETQYF | TGTGCCACCAGTGATAGGGGTTTCGGAGAGACCCAGTACTTC
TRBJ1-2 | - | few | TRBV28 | CALGGRERANYGYTF | TGTGCCCTTGGGGGGCGCGAAAGGGCTAACTATGGCTACACCTTC
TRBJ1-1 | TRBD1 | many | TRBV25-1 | CASSDDRGKTEAFF | TGTGCCAGCAGTGACGACAGGGGTAAAACTGAAGCTTTCTTT
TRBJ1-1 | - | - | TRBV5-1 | CASSRDMNTEAFF | TGCGCCAGCAGCAGGGACATGAACACTGAAGCTTTCTTT
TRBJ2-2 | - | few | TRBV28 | CASRGPANTGELFF | TGTGCCAGCCGTGGACCGGCGAACACCGGGGAGCTGTTTTTT
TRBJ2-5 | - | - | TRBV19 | CASSMWGLQETQYF | TGTGCCAGTAGTATGTGGGGCTTACAAGAGACCCAGTACTTC
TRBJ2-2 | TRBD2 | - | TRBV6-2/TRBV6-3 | CASRPGGTGELFF | TGTGCCAGCAGGCCGGGGGGCACCGGGGAGCTGTTTTTT
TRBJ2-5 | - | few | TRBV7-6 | CASSRNQETQYF | TGTGCCAGCAGCCGAAACCAAGAGACCCAGTACTTC
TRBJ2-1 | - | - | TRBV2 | CASSAQGFSGNEQFF | TGTGCCAGCAGTGCACAAGGGTTTTCTGGCAATGAGCAGTTCTTC
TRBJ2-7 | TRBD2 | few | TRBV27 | CASSPQLAGYFAYEQYF | TGTGCCAGCAGTCCACAACTAGCGGGATATTTCGCCTACGAGCAGTACTTC
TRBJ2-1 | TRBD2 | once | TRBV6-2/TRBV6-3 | CASRTPGLALNEQFF | TGTGCCAGCAGGACACCGGGACTAGCGTTAAATGAGCAGTTCTTC
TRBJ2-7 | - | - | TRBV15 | CATSRVYGRTYEQYF | TGTGCCACCAGCAGAGTTTATGGGAGAACCTACGAGCAGTACTTC
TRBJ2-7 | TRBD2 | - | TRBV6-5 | CASSYRGRAVYEQYF | TGTGCCAGCAGTTACCGCGGGAGGGCCGTCTACGAGCAGTACTTC
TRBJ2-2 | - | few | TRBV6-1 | CASSPRYPGELFF | TGTGCCAGCAGCCCACGATACCCCGGGGAGCTGTTTTTT
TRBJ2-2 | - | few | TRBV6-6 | CASSYRATGELFF | TGTGCCAGCAGTTACAGGGCCACCGGGGAGCTGTTTTTT
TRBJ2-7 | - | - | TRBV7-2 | CASSLRPATGYGYEQYF | TGTGCCAGCAGCCTTAGGCCGGCGACGGGATATGGCTACGAGCAGTACTTC
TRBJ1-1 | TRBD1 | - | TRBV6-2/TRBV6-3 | CASSTGTVNTEAFF | TGTGCCAGCAGCACCGGGACAGTGAACACTGAAGCTTTCTTT
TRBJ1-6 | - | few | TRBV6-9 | CASSYRPTDSPLHF | TGTGCCAGCAGTTATCGACCGACAGATTCACCCCTCCACTTT
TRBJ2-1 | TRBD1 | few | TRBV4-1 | CASSQGGQGYHEQFF | TGCGCCAGCAGCCAAGGGGGACAGGGTTATCATGAGCAGTTCTTC
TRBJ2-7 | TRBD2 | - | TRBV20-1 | CSARKISLAGGPSFLAYEQYF | TGCAGTGCTAGGAAAATTTCTCTAGCGGGAGGGCCTTCATTTTTGGCCTACGAGCAGTACTTC
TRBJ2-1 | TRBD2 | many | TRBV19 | CASHTSGVYNEQFF | TGTGCCAGCCACACTAGCGGGGTCTACAATGAGCAGTTCTTC
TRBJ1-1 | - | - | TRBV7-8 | CASSLAGVYTEAFF | TGTGCCAGCAGCTTAGCAGGGGTTTACACTGAAGCTTTCTTT
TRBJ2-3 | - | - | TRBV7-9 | CASSPLPTDTQYF | TGTGCCAGCAGCCCATTACCCACAGATACGCAGTATTTT
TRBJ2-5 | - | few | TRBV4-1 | CASSQDRGEKETQYF | TGCGCCAGCAGCCAAGACCGTGGTGAGAAAGAGACCCAGTACTTC
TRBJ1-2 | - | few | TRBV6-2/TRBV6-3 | CASSLGTMNYGYTF | TGTGCCAGCAGTCTCGGGACAATGAACTATGGCTACACCTTC
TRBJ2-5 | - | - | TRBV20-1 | CSARDTRGSNQETQYF | TGCAGTGCTAGAGATACCCGGGGGTCGAACCAAGAGACCCAGTACTTC
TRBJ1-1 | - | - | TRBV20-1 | CSAKEDKRAFF | TGCAGTGCTAAGGAGGACAAGAGAGCTTTCTTT
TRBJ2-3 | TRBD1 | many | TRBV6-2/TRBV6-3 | CASSDPPQGAPKDTQYF | TGTGCCAGCAGCGACCCGCCTCAGGGGGCGCCGAAGGATACGCAGTATTTT
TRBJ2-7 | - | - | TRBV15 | CATSRDPGQPYEQYF | TGTGCCACCAGCAGAGATCCGGGACAACCCTACGAGCAGTACTTC
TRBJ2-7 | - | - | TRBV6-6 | CASSYGLSGAVLYEQYF | TGTGCCAGCAGTTACGGACTCTCCGGGGCCGTACTCTACGAGCAGTACTTC
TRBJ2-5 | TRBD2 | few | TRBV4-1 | CASSQEGALAGEETQYF | TGCGCCAGCAGCCAAGAAGGTGCCCTAGCGGGAGAGGAGACCCAGTACTTC